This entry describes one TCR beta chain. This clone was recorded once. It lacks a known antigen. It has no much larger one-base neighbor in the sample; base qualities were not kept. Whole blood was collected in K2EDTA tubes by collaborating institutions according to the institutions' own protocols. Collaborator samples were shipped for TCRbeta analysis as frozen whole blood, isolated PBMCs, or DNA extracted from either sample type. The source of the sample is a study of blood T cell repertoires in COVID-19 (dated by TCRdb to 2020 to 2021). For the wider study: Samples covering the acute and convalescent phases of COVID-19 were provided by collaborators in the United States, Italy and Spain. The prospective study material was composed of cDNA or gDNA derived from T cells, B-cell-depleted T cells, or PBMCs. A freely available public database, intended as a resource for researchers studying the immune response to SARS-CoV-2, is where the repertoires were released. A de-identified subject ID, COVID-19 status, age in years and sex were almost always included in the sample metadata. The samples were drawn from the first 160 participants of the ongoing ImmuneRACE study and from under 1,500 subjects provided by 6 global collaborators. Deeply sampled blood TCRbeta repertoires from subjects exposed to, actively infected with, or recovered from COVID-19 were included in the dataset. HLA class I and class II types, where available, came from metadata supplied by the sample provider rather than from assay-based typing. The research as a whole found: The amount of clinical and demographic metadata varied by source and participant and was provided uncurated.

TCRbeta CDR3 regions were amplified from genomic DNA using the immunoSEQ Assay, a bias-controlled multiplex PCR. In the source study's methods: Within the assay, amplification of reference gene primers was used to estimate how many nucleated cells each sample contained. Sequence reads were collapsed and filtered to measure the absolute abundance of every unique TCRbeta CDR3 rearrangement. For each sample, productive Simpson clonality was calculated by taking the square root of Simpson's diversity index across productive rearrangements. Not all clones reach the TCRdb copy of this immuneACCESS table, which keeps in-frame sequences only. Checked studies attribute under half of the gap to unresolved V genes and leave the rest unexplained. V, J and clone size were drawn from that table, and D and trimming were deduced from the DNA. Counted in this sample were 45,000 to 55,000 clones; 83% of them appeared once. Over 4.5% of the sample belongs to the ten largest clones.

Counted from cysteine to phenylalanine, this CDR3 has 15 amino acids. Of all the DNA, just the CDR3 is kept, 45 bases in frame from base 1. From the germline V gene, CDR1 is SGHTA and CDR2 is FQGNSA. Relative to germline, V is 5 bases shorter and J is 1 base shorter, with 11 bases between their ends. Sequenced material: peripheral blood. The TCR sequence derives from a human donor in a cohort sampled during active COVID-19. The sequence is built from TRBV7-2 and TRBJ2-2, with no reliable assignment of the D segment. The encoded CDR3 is CASSQAHLNTGELFF. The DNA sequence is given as TGTGCCAGCAGCCAGGCTCACTTGAACACCGGGGAGCTGTTTTTT.